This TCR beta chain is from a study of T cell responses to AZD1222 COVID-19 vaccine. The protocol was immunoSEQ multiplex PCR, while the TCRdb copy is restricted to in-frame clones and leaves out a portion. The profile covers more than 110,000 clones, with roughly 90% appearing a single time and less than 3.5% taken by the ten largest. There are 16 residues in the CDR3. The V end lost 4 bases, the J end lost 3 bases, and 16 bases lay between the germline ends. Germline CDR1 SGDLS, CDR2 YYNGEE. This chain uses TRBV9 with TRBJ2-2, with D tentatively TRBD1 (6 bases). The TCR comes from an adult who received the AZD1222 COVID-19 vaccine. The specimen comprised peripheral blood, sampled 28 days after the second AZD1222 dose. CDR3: CASSPTGSTDTGELFF. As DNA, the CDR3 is TGTGCCAGCAGCCCAACAGGGTCAACGGACACCGGGGAGCTGTTTTTT.